The 28 T cell receptor beta chains in this list originate from one sample, sequenced in a study of blood T cells in healthy people across ages. The use of a sample-barcoded 5' primer and a J-beta primer mix characterized a second PCR of about 7 to 12 cycles. TCRdb used MiXCR to reprocess the 5' RACE reads, holding one entry per CDR3 protein. In the table there are hundreds of thousands of distinct CDR3 sequences, less than 25% of which are singletons. The same sample was also used in a study of T cells of mothers and their children.

Sequenced sample: blood. The receptors stem from a boy between 5 and 17 years old in good health.

This clonotype was seen more than once but under ten times. V is TRBV25-1 and J is TRBJ2-2, with D hard to call. Germline V gene data show CDR1 as MGHDK and CDR2 as SYGVNS. V was clipped by 10 bases and J by 2 bases, with 11 bases between them. The CDR3 runs to 13 residues. The CDR3 DNA reads as TGTGCCACTGGCACAGTCAACACCGGGGAGCTGTTTTTT. As protein: CATGTVNTGELFF. The whole variable domain, remainder taken from reference TRBV25-1 and TRBJ2-2, is EADIYQTPRYLVIGTGKKITLECSQTMGHDKMYWYQQDPGMELHLIHYSYGVNSTEKGDLSSESTVSRIRTEHFPLTLESARPSHTSQYLCATGTVNTGELFFGEGSRLTVL.

This clonotype appeared many times. This chain joins TRBV20-1 and TRBJ2-5, with D perhaps matching TRBD2 (7 bases). Germline loops: CDR1 DFQATT, CDR2 SNEGSKA (reference sequence). Trimming stripped 6 bases from V and 5 bases from J, with 16 bases between. The CDR3 extends over 13 amino acids. The CDR3: CSAGQPGGETQYF. In DNA form, the CDR3 reads TGCAGTGCGGGACAACCCGGGGGGGAGACCCAGTACTTC.

This clonotype showed up just a few times. The J gene is TRBJ2-1, the V gene TRBV9, with 7 bases aligning to TRBD2. The germline CDR1 and CDR2 sequences are SGDLS and YYNGEE. The CDR3 consists of 16 residues. V trimming: 0 bases; J trimming: 5 bases; junction bases outside the gene matches: 8. The CDR3 here is CASSVGVTSDHNEQFF. DNA for the CDR3: TGTGCCAGCAGCGTAGGTGTCACTAGCGACCACAATGAGCAGTTCTTC.

The V and J genes are TRBV27 and TRBJ2-4; D might be TRBD2 (7 bases). Between the trimmed V and J ends, which lost 2 bases and 1 base, there was a span of 12 bases. There are 16 residues in the CDR3. Per germline, CDR1 MNHEY and CDR2 SMNVEV (reference sequence). The CDR3 bases are TGTGCCAGCAGTTTAACGGGGGGCAGTGCCAAAAACATTCAGTACTTC. Translation: CASSLTGGSAKNIQYF.

This clonotype was counted a single time. The chain couples TRBV20-1 to TRBJ2-3, with a possible D match to TRBD2 (7 bases). The CDR3 is made up of 17 amino acids. The V gene lost 0 bases and the J gene lost 2 bases, with 18 bases spanning the gap. Germline CDR1 DFQATT, CDR2 SNEGSKA (reference sequence). The CDR3 reads CSARDLHGGLYTDTQYF. CDR3 nucleotides: TGCAGTGCTAGAGATCTCCACGGGGGGCTTTACACAGATACGCAGTATTTT.

The J gene is TRBJ2-5, the V gene TRBV18; TRBD1 matches at 7 bases. The CDR3 extends over 15 amino acids. After removal of 6 bases from V and 1 base from J, the junction contained 8 bases not matched to a gene. Germline V gene lookup returns CDR1 KGHSH and CDR2 LQKENI. CDR3 amino acids: CASSSNYRGQETQYF. The CDR3 nucleotides are TGTGCCAGCTCTTCTAATTACAGGGGCCAAGAGACCCAGTACTTC.

Only a few counts were recorded for this clonotype. The chain couples TRBV7-2 to TRBJ2-5; D is uncertain. Germline V CDR1 and CDR2: SGHTA, FQGNSA. V was trimmed by 1 base and J by 4 bases, leaving 13 bases between them. This CDR3 region has 15 residues. DNA for the CDR3: TGTGCCAGCAGCTTAGGGACCCTGCACCCAGAGACCCAGTACTTC. It is translated as CASSLGTLHPETQYF.

The CDR3 bases are TGTGCCAGCAGCTTGGTGGGGACAGGGTACCGCAATGAGCAGTTCTTC. This translates into CASSLVGTGYRNEQFF. The rearrangement links TRBV7-2 to TRBJ2-1; TRBD1 agrees at 9 bases. Trimming removed 3 bases from V and 6 bases from J; junction bases left unmatched: 9. The CDR3 totals 16 residues. The germline V gene has CDR1 SGHTA and CDR2 FQGNSA.

This clonotype was seen only a few times. The V call is TRBV24-1, the J call TRBJ2-1; D is unclear. The CDR3 covers 12 residues. Trimming shortened V by 2 bases and J by 13 bases, and 11 bases separated the two germline ends. The V gene's germline CDR1 is KGHDR and CDR2 SFDVKD. CDR3 protein: CATSDYGTLQFF. The CDR3, as DNA: TGTGCCACCAGTGATTACGGAACCCTTCAGTTCTTC.

This clonotype has only a few counts. V and J are TRBV9 and TRBJ2-2; TRBD1 might be the D (5 bases). CDR1 is SGDLS, CDR2 YYNGEE, per germline. The V end was cut by 0 bases, the J end by 2 bases, with 11 bases between. This CDR3 has 16 amino acids. The CDR3 here is CASSVAPQGNTGELFF. The CDR3 DNA reads TGTGCCAGCAGCGTAGCCCCTCAGGGTAACACCGGGGAGCTGTTTTTT.

This clonotype was seen only a few times. The chain recombines TRBV7-2 with TRBJ2-7; 10 nucleotides align to TRBD2. With 0 bases clipped from V and 0 bases from J, the junction kept 5 bases outside the gene matches. Germline loops: CDR1 SGHTA, CDR2 FQGNSA. The CDR3 contains 17 residues. For the CDR3, the DNA is TGTGCCAGCAGCTTAGCGGCTAGCGGGGGAAGCTCCTACGAGCAGTACTTC. Translated, it gives CASSLAASGGSSYEQYF.

This chain connects TRBV24-1 to TRBJ2-1; TRBD2 agrees at 12 bases. Losses at the gene ends were 3 bases for V and 5 bases for J; bases not matched to a gene: 7. CDR3 length equals 17 residues. Germline V gene sequence: CDR1 KGHDR, CDR2 SFDVKD. In nucleotides, the CDR3 is TGTGCCACCAGTGATCCCTCTAGCGGGGGGGGAAACAATGAGCAGTTCTTC. Translation gives CATSDPSSGGGNNEQFF.

This clonotype has a handful of counts. The chain uses TRBV21-1 and TRBJ1-1; the table's D call TRBD1 went unverified against the DNA. TRBV21-1 is designated a pseudogene. The CDR3 is 17 residues long. The CDR3 here is CASSAPNPDNLNTEAFF. CDR3 DNA: TGTGCCAGCAGCGCCCCCAACCCCGACAACCTGAACACTGAAGCTTTCTTT.

This chain uses TRBV29-1 with TRBJ2-1, with TRBD2 matching 7 bases. J gave up 0 bases and V 6 bases, and 5 bases lay outside the gene matches. CDR3 size: 14 residues. From germline, CDR1 is SQVTM and CDR2 ANQGSEA. CDR3 amino acids: CSVSRGSSYNEQFF. CDR3 DNA: TGCAGCGTCTCCCGCGGGAGCTCCTACAATGAGCAGTTCTTC.

The chain combines TRBV27 with TRBJ2-3; 9 bases match TRBD1. Trimming at V came to 6 bases and at J to 1 base, leaving 5 bases not matched to a gene. The CDR3 is 15 residues long. Germline V gene lookup returns CDR1 MNHEY and CDR2 SMNVEV (reference sequence). The CDR3 DNA reads as TGTGCCAGCAGACCGGGACAGGGCCGCACAGATACGCAGTATTTT. Protein: CASRPGQGRTDTQYF.

This clonotype was counted a few times. The V call is TRBV7-8, the J call TRBJ2-4; TRBD1 matches 8 bases. Germline CDR1 SGHVS, CDR2 FQNEAQ. The junction had 3 bases not matched to a gene; V was cut back by 3 bases and J by 8 bases. The CDR3 has 13 residues. This CDR3 reads CASSLDREDIQYF. The CDR3 DNA reads as TGTGCCAGCAGCTTGGACAGGGAAGACATTCAGTACTTC.

This clonotype came up a few times. The chain uses TRBV7-2 and TRBJ1-2; the D gene is possibly TRBD1 (5 bases). V was trimmed by 0 bases and J by 4 bases, leaving 9 bases between them. Germline lookup yields CDR1 SGHTA and CDR2 FQGNSA. The CDR3 is 14 residues long. CDR3 protein: CASSLATGPYGYTF. CDR3 DNA: TGTGCCAGCAGCTTAGCTACGGGGCCCTATGGCTACACCTTC.

The J gene is TRBJ1-5, the V gene TRBV20-1; D gene unclear. The CDR3 loop spans 15 amino acids. V was cut by 8 bases and J by 0 bases, with 17 bases left in between. Germline V CDR1 and CDR2: DFQATT, SNEGSKA (reference sequence). CDR3 protein: CSIDRGLGSNQPQHF. DNA of the CDR3: TGCAGTATCGATCGGGGATTGGGTAGCAATCAGCCCCAGCATTTT.

This clonotype turned up a few times. This rearrangement joins TRBV7-3 to TRBJ2-5, with 10 bases aligning to TRBD2. This CDR3 is built from 16 residues. Trimming at V came to 2 bases and at J to 2 bases, leaving 5 bases not matched to a gene. Germline V gene lookup returns CDR1 SGHTA and CDR2 FQGTGA. The DNA of the CDR3 is TGTGCCAGCAGCTTAGTCCCTAGCGGGAGTCAAGAGACCCAGTACTTC. It codes for CASSLVPSGSQETQYF.

This clonotype turned up a few times. The rearrangement links TRBV20-1 to TRBJ2-7, with 7 bases fitting TRBD1. The J call is doubtful: the DNA matches TRBJ2-1 better. Germline assignment: CDR1 DFQATT and CDR2 SNEGSKA (reference sequence). The CDR3 contains 16 residues. Here the CDR3 reads CSARDTKGTVYNEQFF. CDR3 in DNA: TGCAGTGCTAGGGATACTAAGGGGACAGTCTACAATGAGCAGTTCTTC.

The chain joins TRBV3-1 to TRBJ1-1; tentative D call: TRBD1 (5 bases). Germline lookup yields CDR1 LGHDT and CDR2 YNNKEL (reference sequence). The CDR3 totals 14 residues. V was clipped by 4 bases and J by 2 bases, with 11 bases between them. CDR3 sequence reads: CASSPNGGNTEAFF. CDR3 DNA sequence: TGTGCCAGCAGCCCCAACGGGGGTAACACTGAAGCTTTCTTT.

The chain employs TRBV4-3 and TRBJ2-7; either TRBD1 or TRBD2 may supply D (6 bases each). Germline V gene data show CDR1 as LGHNA and CDR2 as YSLEER. Trimming shortened V by 4 bases and J by 2 bases, and 15 bases separated the two germline ends. The CDR3 is made up of 15 amino acids. The CDR3 DNA follows: TGCGCCAGCAGCCTTGTCCTGGGGGGCGCCTACGAGCAGTACTTC. Translation: CASSLVLGGAYEQYF.

In its sample, this clonotype was seen a few times. The chain has TRBV7-2 and TRBJ2-1; no firm D call. The CDR3 length is 13 residues. V gave up 9 bases and J gave up 4 bases, with 13 bases separating them. The germline V gene has CDR1 SGHTA and CDR2 FQGNSA. The CDR3 DNA reads as TGTGCCAGTCTTTCCGACGTATACAATGAGCAGTTCTTC. Translated, it gives CASLSDVYNEQFF.

This clonotype has a handful of counts. The gene calls are TRBV2 and TRBJ2-5; D is possibly TRBD1 or TRBD2 (5 bases each). The DNA end is more similar to TRBJ2-1, so the J call may be wrong. In germline, CDR1 is SNHLY, CDR2 FYNNEI. CDR3 size: 16 residues. CDR3 in amino acids: CASSVSGRGPYNEQFF. The CDR3 DNA is TGTGCCAGCAGTGTTTCGGGACGTGGCCCCTACAATGAGCAGTTCTTC.

This clonotype was seen repeatedly, ten times or more. The rearrangement uses TRBV7-2 and TRBJ2-5, with D unclear. CDR1 and CDR2 from the germline V gene are SGHTA and FQGNSA. V was clipped by 10 bases and J by 0 bases, with 15 bases between them. The CDR3 totals 14 residues. The CDR3 here is CATRLRTYQETQYF. CDR3 bases: TGTGCCACAAGGCTACGGACGTACCAAGAGACCCAGTACTTC.

This clonotype has more than one count but fewer than ten. This chain links TRBV12-3 or TRBV12-4 with TRBJ2-2; D remains unclear. The CDR3 extends over 11 amino acids. The V and J ends lost 7 bases and 5 bases respectively, with 5 bases between them. The CDR3 sequence: CASTNTGELFF. DNA of the CDR3: TGTGCCAGCACTAATACCGGGGAGCTGTTTTTT.

The chain uses TRBV3-1 and TRBJ2-1, with D perhaps TRBD2 (5 bases). CDR1 and CDR2 from the germline V gene are LGHDT and YNNKEL (reference sequence). Trimming removed 0 bases from V and 0 bases from J, with 12 bases in between. The CDR3 runs to 17 residues. This CDR3 reads CASSQDPVGSSYNEQFF. The CDR3 DNA sequence: TGTGCCAGCAGCCAAGATCCCGTGGGGAGCTCCTACAATGAGCAGTTCTTC.

The V and J genes are TRBV20-1 and TRBJ2-7; 11 nucleotides agree with TRBD2. The CDR3 extends over 15 amino acids. V was clipped by 6 bases and J by 3 bases; unmatched bases: 10. The germline CDR1 and CDR2 sequences are DFQATT and SNEGSKA (reference sequence). This CDR3 reads CSASITGLADYEQYF. In nucleotides, the CDR3 is TGCAGTGCAAGCATAACGGGACTAGCGGACTACGAGCAGTACTTC.